This T cell receptor (beta chain) was recovered during a study of shared clonotypes between healthy human individuals. J gave up 5 bases and V 0 bases, and 5 bases lay outside the gene matches. This CDR3 has 15 amino acids. Germline V gene data show CDR1 as SGHAT and CDR2 as FQNNGV. Sequencing used immunoSEQ multiplex PCR; TCRdb keeps in-frame clones, though not all of them. The sample yields approximately 320,000 clones, roughly 84% seen once. V and J are TRBV11-2 and TRBJ2-7; TRBD1 aligns across 9 bases. The sequenced sample was memory CD8+ T cells sorted from blood. Subset: CD45RO+ cells pooled with CCR7-negative TemRA cells. This receptor was taken from a man aged 18-30 years in good health. In nucleotides, the CDR3 is TGTGCCAGCAGCTTAGAGACAGGGGGACTCGACGAGCAGTACTTC. Translated, it gives CASSLETGGLDEQYF.